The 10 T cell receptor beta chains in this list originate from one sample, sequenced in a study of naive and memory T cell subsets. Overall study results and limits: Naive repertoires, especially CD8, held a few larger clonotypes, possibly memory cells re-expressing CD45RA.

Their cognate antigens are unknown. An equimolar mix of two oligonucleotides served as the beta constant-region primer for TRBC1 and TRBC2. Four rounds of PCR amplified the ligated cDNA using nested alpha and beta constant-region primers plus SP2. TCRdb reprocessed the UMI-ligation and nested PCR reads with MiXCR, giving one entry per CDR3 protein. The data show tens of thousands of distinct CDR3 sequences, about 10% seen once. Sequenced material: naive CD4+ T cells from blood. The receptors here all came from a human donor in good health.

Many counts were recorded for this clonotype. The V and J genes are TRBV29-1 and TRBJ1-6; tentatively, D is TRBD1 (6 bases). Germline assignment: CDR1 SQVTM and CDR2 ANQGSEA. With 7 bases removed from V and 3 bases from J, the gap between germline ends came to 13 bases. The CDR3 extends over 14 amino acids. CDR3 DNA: TGCAGCGCCACAACAGGGAGCTATAATTCACCCCTCCACTTT. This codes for CSATTGSYNSPLHF.

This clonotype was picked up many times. CDR3: CASGRLAGQETQYF. CDR3 in DNA: TGTGCCAGCGGTAGACTAGCGGGACAAGAGACCCAGTACTTC. V gene TRBV11-2 combines with J gene TRBJ2-5, with 11 bases matching TRBD2. Trimming took 8 bases from V and 2 from J; bases not matched to a gene: 4. CDR1 and CDR2 from the germline V gene are SGHAT and FQNNGV. The CDR3 has 14 amino acids.

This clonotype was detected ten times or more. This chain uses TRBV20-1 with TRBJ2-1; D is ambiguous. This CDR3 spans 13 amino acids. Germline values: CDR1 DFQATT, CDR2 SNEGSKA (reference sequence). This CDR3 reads CSLLGGSYNEQFF. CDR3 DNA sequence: TGCAGCCTCCTCGGCGGTTCCTACAATGAGCAGTTCTTC.

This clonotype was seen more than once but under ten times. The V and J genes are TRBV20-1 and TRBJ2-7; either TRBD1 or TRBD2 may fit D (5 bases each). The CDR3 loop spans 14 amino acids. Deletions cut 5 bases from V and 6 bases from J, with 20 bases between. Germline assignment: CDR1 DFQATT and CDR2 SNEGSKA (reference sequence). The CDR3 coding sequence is TGCAGTGCTCTGGGGGTCCGCGTGGATTTCGAGCAGTACTTC. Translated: CSALGVRVDFEQYF.

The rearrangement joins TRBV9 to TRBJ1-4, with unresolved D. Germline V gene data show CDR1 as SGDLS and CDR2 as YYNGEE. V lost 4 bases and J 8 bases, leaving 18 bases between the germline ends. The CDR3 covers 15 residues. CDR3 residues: CASSTSPRREEKLFF. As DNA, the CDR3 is TGTGCCAGCAGCACCAGTCCCCGGAGAGAGGAAAAACTGTTTTTT.

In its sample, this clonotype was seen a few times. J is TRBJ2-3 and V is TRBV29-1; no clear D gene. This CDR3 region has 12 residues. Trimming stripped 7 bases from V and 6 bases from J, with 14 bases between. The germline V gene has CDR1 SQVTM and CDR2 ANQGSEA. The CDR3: CSGSMKSDTQYF. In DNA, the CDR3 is TGCAGCGGAAGTATGAAATCGGATACGCAGTATTTT.

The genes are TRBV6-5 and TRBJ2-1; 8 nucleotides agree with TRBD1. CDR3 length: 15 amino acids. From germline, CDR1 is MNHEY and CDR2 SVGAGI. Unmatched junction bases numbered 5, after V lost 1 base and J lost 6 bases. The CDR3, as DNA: TGTGCCAGCAGTTACTGGACAGGGAGGTTCAATGAGCAGTTCTTC. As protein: CASSYWTGRFNEQFF.

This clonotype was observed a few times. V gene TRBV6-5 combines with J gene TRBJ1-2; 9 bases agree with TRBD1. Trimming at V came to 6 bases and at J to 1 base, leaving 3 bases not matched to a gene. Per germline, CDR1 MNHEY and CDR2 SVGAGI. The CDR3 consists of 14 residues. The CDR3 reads CASSGTGSNYGYTF. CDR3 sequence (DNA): TGTGCCAGCAGCGGGACAGGGAGTAACTATGGCTACACCTTC.

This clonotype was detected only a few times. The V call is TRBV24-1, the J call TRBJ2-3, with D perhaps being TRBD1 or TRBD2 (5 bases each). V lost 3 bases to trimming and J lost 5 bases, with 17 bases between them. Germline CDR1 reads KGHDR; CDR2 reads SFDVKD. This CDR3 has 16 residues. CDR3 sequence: CATSDRGTSLGDTQYF. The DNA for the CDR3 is TGTGCCACCAGTGATCGAGGGACGTCCTTAGGAGATACGCAGTATTTT.

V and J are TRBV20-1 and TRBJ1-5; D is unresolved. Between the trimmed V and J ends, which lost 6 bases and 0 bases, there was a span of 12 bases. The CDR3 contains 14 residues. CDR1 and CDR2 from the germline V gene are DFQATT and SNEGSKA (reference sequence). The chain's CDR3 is CSAPDDYSNQPQHF. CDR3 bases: TGCAGTGCCCCCGACGACTATAGCAATCAGCCCCAGCATTTT.